Below are 22 T cell receptor beta chains sequenced from a single sample in a study of Ad26.COV2.S vaccination and SARS-CoV-2 variants. This sample's treatment: approximately 18 received Ad26.COV2.S at low or high dose, single or two shots; about 5 received placebo; per-sample allocation not given. Samples were taken on day 63 after the first vaccine or placebo injection. The data were produced by immunoSEQ multiplex PCR, yet TCRdb's version contains in-frame clones alone and is incomplete. The table lists around 300,000 clones, about nine tenths of them singletons, with 6.4% in the top ten. This specimen was peripheral blood, taken in a trial of Ad26.COV2.S vaccine versus placebo. The receptors come from a person aged 18-60 years who received the Ad26.COV2.S COVID-19 vaccine or a placebo.

This clone came up a few times. V gene TRBV30 combines with J gene TRBJ2-2, with 7 nucleotides matching TRBD1. This CDR3 is built from 14 residues. V shed 8 bases, J shed 6 bases, and the junction held 12 bases outside the gene matches. Germline CDR1 reads GTSNPN; CDR2 reads SVGIG (reference sequence). The DNA for the CDR3 is TGTGCCGTGTTGAGGGGGCCCCGCTCCGGGGAGCTGTTTTTT. Protein product: CAVLRGPRSGELFF.

This sequence joins TRBV30 and TRBJ1-5, with D maybe TRBD1 (6 bases). This CDR3 spans 13 amino acids. Germline V gene lookup returns CDR1 GTSNPN and CDR2 SVGIG (reference sequence). V dropped 2 bases and J dropped 5 bases, with 10 bases sitting between them. CDR3 region: CAWSFSGDQPQHF. CDR3 DNA: TGTGCCTGGAGTTTCTCAGGGGATCAGCCCCAGCATTTT.

V and J are TRBV4-1 and TRBJ2-3; 7 nucleotides line up with TRBD1. The J segment lost 3 bases and the V segment lost 0 bases, leaving 6 bases of the junction unmatched. This CDR3 is built from 16 residues. Germline V gene data show CDR1 as MGHRA and CDR2 as YSYEKL. The CDR3 DNA is TGCGCCAGCAGCCAAGATGTAGGGGGCGAGACAGATACGCAGTATTTT. The encoded protein is CASSQDVGGETDTQYF.

This chain links TRBV11-2 with TRBJ2-7, with D possibly matching TRBD1 (6 bases). The CDR3 spans 16 residues. CDR1 is SGHAT and CDR2 is FQNNGV in the germline V gene. The germline V and J ends were trimmed by 5 bases and 4 bases, with 21 bases remaining between them. The CDR3 DNA follows: TGTGCCAGCAGCCCCACTGCAGGGGTGTTGGGTTACGAGCAGTACTTC. Translation: CASSPTAGVLGYEQYF.

This chain joins TRBV27 and TRBJ2-6, with unresolved D. The germline gives CDR1 MNHEY, CDR2 SMNVEV (reference sequence). There are 12 residues in the CDR3. Trimming removed 4 bases from V and 2 bases from J, with 0 bases in between. The CDR3 region is CASSSGANVLTF. CDR3 DNA: TGTGCCAGCAGTTCTGGGGCCAACGTCCTGACTTTC.

This clone was counted a single time. The chain uses TRBV30 and TRBJ1-6; 8 bases align to TRBD1. J was trimmed by 5 bases and V by 1 base; bases with no gene match: 7. CDR1 and CDR2 from the germline V gene are GTSNPN and SVGIG (reference sequence). The CDR3 extends over 16 amino acids. The CDR3 DNA reads as TGTGCCTGGAGTGCAGGGGGCGAGCCTAATAATTCACCCCTCCACTTT. As protein: CAWSAGGEPNNSPLHF.

The genes are TRBV28 and TRBJ2-3; D might be TRBD1 or TRBD2, each matching 6 bases. Germline V gene data show CDR1 as MDHEN and CDR2 as SYDVKM. Deletions cut 6 bases from V and 3 bases from J, with 16 bases between. This CDR3 contains 15 residues. In nucleotides, the CDR3 is TGTGCCAGCAGGGGAGAGGGGGGATTGACAGATACGCAGTATTTT. Its protein product is CASRGEGGLTDTQYF.

The chain couples TRBV10-1 to TRBJ1-2; TRBD1 agrees at 8 bases. Germline V gene lookup returns CDR1 WNHNN and CDR2 SYGVQD (reference sequence). V shed 5 bases and J 3 bases; nucleotides not matched to a gene: 11. The CDR3 contains 16 residues. The CDR3 DNA is TGCGCCAGCAGTAACCCAGGGGGCCCTGTATACTATGGCTACACCTTC. Protein: CASSNPGGPVYYGYTF.

The J gene is TRBJ1-2, the V gene TRBV27; no clear D. CDR1 is MNHEY, CDR2 SMNVEV, per germline (reference sequence). The germline V and J ends were trimmed by 4 bases and 4 bases, with 16 bases remaining between them. The CDR3 is made up of 15 amino acids. Here the CDR3 DNA reads TGTGCCAGCAGTTCCGTTTGGTTATCGGGCTATGGCTACACCTTC. Protein: CASSSVWLSGYGYTF.

The chain uses TRBV24-1 and TRBJ2-5, with D perhaps matching TRBD1 (6 bases). V was cut by 2 bases and J by 3 bases, with 15 bases left in between. This CDR3 has 16 amino acids. The germline V gene encodes CDR1 KGHDR and CDR2 SFDVKD. The CDR3 sequence: CATSDYTGWGKETQYF. CDR3 DNA: TGTGCCACCAGTGATTACACAGGGTGGGGTAAAGAGACCCAGTACTTC.

CDR3 sequence: CASSLSLRSGGPMTGELFF. CDR3 coding DNA: TGTGCCAGCAGTTTATCCCTCCGGTCCGGGGGTCCTATGACCGGGGAGCTGTTTTTT. The chain combines TRBV27 with TRBJ2-2, with a possible D match to TRBD2 (6 bases). From germline, CDR1 is MNHEY and CDR2 SMNVEV (reference sequence). Deletions cut 0 bases from V and 5 bases from J, with 22 bases between. The CDR3 sequence is 19 residues long.

This clone occurred once. V gene TRBV9 combines with J gene TRBJ2-7; D might be TRBD1 or TRBD2, each matching 6 bases. The CDR3 has 14 residues. Germline V gene data show CDR1 as SGDLS and CDR2 as YYNGEE. V dropped 7 bases and J dropped 0 bases, with 14 bases sitting between them. The CDR3: CASQRGANSYEQYF. CDR3 DNA: TGTGCCAGCCAAAGGGGGGCTAACTCCTACGAGCAGTACTTC.

The chain is built from TRBV7-8 and TRBJ1-4, with D unclear. CDR3 length: 15 amino acids. V lost 5 bases, J lost 0 bases, and 10 bases lay in between. Germline CDR1 SGHVS, CDR2 FQNEAQ. CDR3 nucleotides: TGTGCCAGCAGCCTTAACAGTGCAACTAATGAAAAACTGTTTTTT. Protein sequence: CASSLNSATNEKLFF.

Written as DNA, the CDR3 is TGTGCCAGCGTAAACAGCCGCTACAATGAGCAGTTCTTC. Translating it yields CASVNSRYNEQFF. V is TRBV6-6 and J is TRBJ2-1; D remains ambiguous. Trimming cost V 8 bases and J 3 bases, with 11 bases left between them. The CDR3 sequence is 13 residues long. Germline V gene data show CDR1 as MNHNY and CDR2 as SVGAGI (reference sequence).

The V call is TRBV18, the J call TRBJ1-5; 8 positions match TRBD1. CDR3 length: 14 amino acids. Trimming removed 1 base from V and 4 bases from J; junction bases left unmatched: 0. The germline CDR1 and CDR2 sequences are KGHSH and LQKENI. The DNA for the CDR3 is TGTGCCAGCTCACCACGACAGGGGAATCAGCCCCAGCATTTT. Protein product: CASSPRQGNQPQHF.

This clone appeared once. This CDR3 is CASSPSEGSGYGYTF. CDR3 nucleotide sequence: TGTGCCAGCAGTCCCTCCGAGGGTAGTGGCTATGGCTACACCTTC. V and J are TRBV27 and TRBJ1-2; D call uncertain. Trimming pared 5 bases from V and 4 bases from J, leaving 17 bases between. Per the germline V gene, CDR1 is MNHEY and CDR2 is SMNVEV (reference sequence). This CDR3 spans 15 amino acids.

The V and J genes are TRBV6-2 or TRBV6-3 and TRBJ1-2; possible D gene TRBD1, 6 bases. The V gene's germline CDR1 is MNHEY and CDR2 SVGEGT. The CDR3 consists of 13 residues. The V gene lost 7 bases and the J gene lost 4 bases, with 13 bases spanning the gap. Here the CDR3 reads CASTPGEFYGYTF. The CDR3 DNA is TGTGCCAGCACCCCAGGGGAGTTCTATGGCTACACCTTC.

The chain links TRBV7-3 to TRBJ2-2, with 7 nucleotides matching TRBD2. This CDR3 region has 18 residues. Per germline, CDR1 SGHTA and CDR2 FQGTGA. V shed 2 bases, J shed 4 bases, and the junction held 13 bases outside the gene matches. CDR3 region: CASSLFSGRGRGTGELFF. The DNA for the CDR3 is TGTGCCAGCAGCTTATTCAGTGGTCGGGGGAGGGGCACCGGGGAGCTGTTTTTT.

This chain uses TRBV18 with TRBJ2-7; D remains ambiguous. The germline V and J ends were trimmed by 2 bases and 7 bases, with 9 bases remaining between them. The CDR3 is 12 amino acids. From germline, CDR1 is KGHSH and CDR2 LQKENI. This CDR3 reads CASSPELREQYF. As DNA, the CDR3 is TGTGCCAGCTCACCAGAGCTCCGGGAGCAGTACTTC.

The genes are TRBV28 and TRBJ2-7; D possibly matches TRBD1 or TRBD2 (6 bases each). Germline CDR1 is MDHEN and CDR2 is SYDVKM. This CDR3 spans 15 amino acids. Trimming pared 6 bases from V and 2 bases from J, leaving 17 bases between. The DNA of the CDR3 is TGTGCCAGCAGCCGGCGGGACATAAAACCCTACGAGCAGTACTTC. Amino acid sequence: CASSRRDIKPYEQYF.

The V and J genes are TRBV4-3 and TRBJ2-7, with a tentative D call TRBD2 (6 bases). The germline CDR1 and CDR2 sequences are LGHNA and YSLEER. The CDR3 consists of 16 residues. Trimming removed 1 base at V and 4 bases at J, with 17 bases between. Here the CDR3 DNA reads TGCGCCAGCAGCCAAGGGGGAGGACGCCTCCGGTACGAGCAGTACTTC. Translating gives CASSQGGGRLRYEQYF.

V usage is TRBV27 and J usage is TRBJ1-2, with D uncertain. The CDR3 is made up of 16 amino acids. The germline gives CDR1 MNHEY, CDR2 SMNVEV (reference sequence). V was trimmed by 2 bases and J by 8 bases, leaving 21 bases between them. As DNA, the CDR3 is TGTGCCAGCAGTTTAAATCACTTCTCAACTTATAAAGGCTACACCTTC. This sequence encodes CASSLNHFSTYKGYTF.